A selection of T cell receptor beta chains follows, all from one sample in a study of blood T cell repertoires in COVID-19. Repertoires were generated with immunoSEQ multiplex PCR, while TCRdb's copy carries only in-frame clones and drops some. The data show about 310,000 clones, 87% seen once. Material for sequencing was peripheral blood. These receptors came from a man in his forties or fifties with active or convalescent COVID-19. CDR3s include the opening cysteine and the closing phenylalanine or tryptophan. The order of the fields is D gene, V gene, J gene, clone size, CDR3 protein, CDR3 DNA. D genes are given only for firm matches. Where a row states a size, it is once, few, many or the class of an expanded clone; other rows omit it.

-	TRBV7-6	TRBJ1-1	-	CASSLAINTEAFF	TGTGCCAGCAGCTTAGCCATTAACACTGAAGCTTTCTTT
-	TRBV25-1	TRBJ2-7	-	CASSESSSSYEQYF	TGTGCCAGCAGTGAGAGTAGTTCCTCCTACGAGCAGTACTTC
TRBD1	TRBV5-1	TRBJ2-1	-	CASSLGEGTGEGNEQFF	TGCGCCAGCAGCTTAGGCGAAGGGACAGGGGAAGGCAATGAGCAGTTCTTC
TRBD2	TRBV6-2/TRBV6-3	TRBJ2-3	-	CASSLGRGFSDTQYF	TGTGCCAGCAGTTTGGGGCGGGGGTTCTCAGATACGCAGTATTTT
TRBD1	TRBV19	TRBJ2-2	-	CASKPFAGGNTGELFF	TGTGCCAGTAAACCCTTCGCAGGGGGCAACACCGGGGAGCTGTTTTTT
TRBD1	TRBV6-6	TRBJ2-2	once	CASSYSSTGGTGELFF	TGTGCCAGCAGTTACTCGTCCACAGGGGGCACCGGGGAGCTGTTTTTT
TRBD1	TRBV28	TRBJ1-2	-	CASSLLGQGAYNYGYTF	TGTGCCAGCAGTTTATTGGGACAGGGGGCTTACAACTATGGCTACACCTTC
-	TRBV19	TRBJ2-7	-	CASRANRQGTYEQYF	TGTGCCAGTCGAGCGAATAGGCAGGGGACCTACGAGCAGTACTTC
-	TRBV9	TRBJ1-3	-	CASSPSPKGDTIYF	TGTGCCAGCAGCCCATCACCTAAAGGGGACACCATATATTTT
-	TRBV24-1	TRBJ2-7	-	CATSEGAPYEQYF	TGTGCCACCAGTGAGGGGGCCCCCTACGAGCAGTACTTC
TRBD1	TRBV9	TRBJ2-4	-	CASSPQGAGGIQYF	TGTGCCAGCAGCCCCCAGGGGGCCGGGGGCATTCAGTACTTC
TRBD2	TRBV13	TRBJ2-7	-	CASSSAGTSGRAYPYEQYF	TGTGCCAGCAGCTCCGCCGGGACTAGCGGGAGGGCATATCCCTACGAGCAGTACTTC
TRBD1	TRBV30	TRBJ2-5	-	CAWSIGTGVLETQYF	TGTGCCTGGAGTATAGGAACAGGGGTTTTAGAGACCCAGTACTTC
-	TRBV30	TRBJ1-1	-	CAWIPPGLVWSNDRGPMNTEAFF	TGTGCCTGGATCCCACCGGGACTCGTATGGAGTAATGATAGAGGGCCCATGAACACTGAAGCTTTCTTT
-	TRBV11-2	TRBJ2-7	-	CASSLVRGTYEQYF	TGTGCCAGCAGCTTAGTTAGAGGCACCTACGAGCAGTACTTC
-	TRBV12-3/TRBV12-4	TRBJ1-5	-	CASSSRRDQPQHF	TGTGCCAGCAGTTCTCGGAGAGATCAGCCCCAGCATTTT
TRBD1	TRBV4-3	TRBJ1-2	-	CASSPGGRRFGYTF	TGCGCCAGCAGCCCAGGGGGGCGCAGGTTTGGCTACACCTTC
TRBD2	TRBV19	TRBJ2-1	-	CASSIGLLAGVSSDEQFF	TGTGCCAGTAGTATAGGACTACTAGCGGGAGTTTCCTCGGATGAGCAGTTCTTC
-	TRBV2	TRBJ2-4	-	CASREQGPIQYF	TGTGCCAGCAGGGAACAGGGTCCTATTCAGTACTTC
TRBD1	TRBV11-2	TRBJ1-3	-	CASSLIGGAAGNTIYF	TGTGCCAGCAGCTTAATAGGGGGCGCCGCCGGAAACACCATATATTTT
-	TRBV28	TRBJ1-5	-	CASSSADRSFQPQHF	TGTGCCAGCAGTTCCGCAGACAGATCCTTTCAGCCCCAGCATTTT
TRBD1	TRBV7-9	TRBJ1-2	-	CASSPGQGLEYGYTF	TGTGCCAGCAGCCCGGGACAGGGCTTAGAGTATGGCTACACCTTC
TRBD1	TRBV5-1	TRBJ1-1	-	CASSPEPGQGAYTEAFF	TGCGCCAGCAGCCCGGAACCGGGACAGGGGGCATATACTGAAGCTTTCTTT
TRBD2	TRBV6-1	TRBJ2-1	-	CASSDHLAGGYFF	TGTGCCAGCAGTGACCATCTAGCGGGGGGCTATTTCTTC
-	TRBV5-1	TRBJ2-5	-	CASRVGPQETQYF	TGCGCCAGCAGGGTTGGCCCGCAAGAGACCCAGTACTTC
-	TRBV29-1	TRBJ1-2	few	CSVDWGGYGYTF	TGCAGCGTTGACTGGGGAGGCTATGGCTACACCTTC
TRBD1	TRBV7-8	TRBJ1-2	-	CASSLFRTGLNYGYTF	TGTGCCAGCAGCTTATTTAGGACAGGGCTAAACTATGGCTACACCTTC
TRBD1	TRBV9	TRBJ2-3	-	CASSARDRGRTDTQYF	TGTGCCAGCAGCGCCCGGGACAGGGGGAGGACAGATACGCAGTATTTT
TRBD1	TRBV5-4	TRBJ1-2	-	CASSFTGEDWNTF	TGTGCCAGCAGCTTTACAGGGGAGGATTGGAACACCTTC
-	TRBV18	TRBJ2-1	-	CASSPSGGALAHEQFF	TGTGCCAGCTCACCCTCGGGGGGCGCGCTTGCTCACGAGCAGTTCTTC
-	TRBV6-5	TRBJ2-7	-	CASRREGGAHEQYF	TGTGCCAGCCGACGAGAAGGAGGAGCCCACGAGCAGTACTTC
TRBD1	TRBV2	TRBJ1-5	few	CASSPRGGNQPQHF	TGTGCCAGCAGCCCCAGGGGGGGCAATCAGCCCCAGCATTTT
TRBD1	TRBV5-4	TRBJ2-3	-	CASSRATGADTQYF	TGTGCCAGCAGTAGGGCGACAGGGGCGGATACGCAGTATTTT
TRBD1	TRBV15	TRBJ2-7	few	CATRPQGVYEQYF	TGTGCCACCAGACCTCAGGGGGTTTACGAGCAGTACTTC
TRBD2	TRBV7-9	TRBJ2-2	-	CASSLAGLVYTGELFF	TGTGCCAGCAGCTTAGCGGGACTAGTCTACACCGGGGAGCTGTTTTTT
-	TRBV18	TRBJ2-7	-	CASSQLQVYEQYF	TGTGCCAGCTCTCAACTACAGGTCTACGAGCAGTACTTC
-	TRBV6-2/TRBV6-3	TRBJ1-1	few	CASSYSRNTEAFF	TGTGCCAGCAGTTACTCGCGGAACACTGAAGCTTTCTTT
-	TRBV12-3/TRBV12-4	TRBJ2-3	-	CASSTAHTQYF	TGTGCCAGTTCCACAGCCCATACGCAGTATTTT
TRBD1	TRBV10-3	TRBJ1-1	-	CAISPGTGTEAFF	TGTGCCATCAGTCCCGGGACAGGGACTGAAGCTTTCTTT
-	TRBV30	TRBJ2-1	-	CAWSAVYNEQFF	TGTGCCTGGAGTGCGGTCTACAATGAGCAGTTCTTC
-	TRBV18	TRBJ2-3	-	CASSPLRRDTQYF	TGTGCCAGCTCACCCCTCAGAAGAGATACGCAGTATTTT
TRBD1	TRBV6-5	TRBJ1-4	-	CASSPDRGEKLFF	TGTGCCAGCAGTCCTGACAGGGGTGAAAAACTGTTTTTT
-	TRBV6-5	TRBJ2-7	once	CASSYWGGASYEQYF	TGTGCCAGCAGTTACTGGGGGGGCGCCTCCTACGAGCAGTACTTC
TRBD2	TRBV28	TRBJ2-2	-	CASSASSGRSGELFF	TGTGCCAGCAGTGCCTCTAGCGGGAGGTCCGGGGAGCTGTTTTTT
-	TRBV7-6	TRBJ2-3	-	CASSLSRGVADTQYF	TGTGCCAGCAGCTTAAGCAGGGGGGTAGCAGATACGCAGTATTTT
TRBD1	TRBV5-1	TRBJ1-1	-	CASSWDRDRGLSTEAFF	TGCGCCAGCAGCTGGGACCGGGACAGGGGGCTGAGCACTGAAGCTTTCTTT
TRBD2	TRBV7-2	TRBJ2-3	-	CASSLELAGQVLGTDTQYF	TGTGCCAGCAGCTTAGAACTAGCGGGACAGGTTTTGGGCACAGATACGCAGTATTTT
-	TRBV5-1	TRBJ2-1	-	CASSLEILNEQFF	TGCGCCAGCAGCTTGGAGATCCTAAATGAGCAGTTCTTC
-	TRBV10-3	TRBJ1-5	-	CAISESWTANSNQPQHF	TGTGCCATCAGTGAGAGCTGGACAGCTAATAGCAATCAGCCCCAGCATTTT
-	TRBV28	TRBJ1-3	-	CASSLLAGNTIYF	TGTGCCAGCAGTTTATTAGCTGGAAACACCATATATTTT
-	TRBV30	TRBJ1-6	-	CAWDRRSSPLHF	TGTGCCTGGGACCGTCGGAGTTCACCCCTCCACTTT
-	TRBV6-5	TRBJ1-4	once	CASTGGLGVEKLFF	TGTGCCAGCACTGGGGGCTTAGGGGTTGAAAAACTGTTTTTT
TRBD1	TRBV24-1	TRBJ2-3	-	CATSAPRDSSTDTQYF	TGTGCCACCAGTGCCCCGAGGGACAGTAGCACAGATACGCAGTATTTT